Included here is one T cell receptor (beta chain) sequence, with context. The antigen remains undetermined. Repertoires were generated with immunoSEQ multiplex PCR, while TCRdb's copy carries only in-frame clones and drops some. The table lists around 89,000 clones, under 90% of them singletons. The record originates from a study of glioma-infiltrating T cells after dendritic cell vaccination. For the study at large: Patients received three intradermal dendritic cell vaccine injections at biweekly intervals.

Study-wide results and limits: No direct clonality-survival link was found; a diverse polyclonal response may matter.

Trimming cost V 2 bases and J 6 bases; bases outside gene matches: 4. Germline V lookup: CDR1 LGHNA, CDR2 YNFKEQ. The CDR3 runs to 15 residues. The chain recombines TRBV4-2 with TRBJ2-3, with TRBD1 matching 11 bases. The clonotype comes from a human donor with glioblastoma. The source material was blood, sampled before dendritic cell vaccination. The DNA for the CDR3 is TGTGCCAGCAGCCAAAAAGGACAGGGGGCTGATACGCAGTATTTT. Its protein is CASSQKGQGADTQYF.